The rows below give T cell receptor beta chains drawn from one sample of a study of T cells in Graves' hyperthyroidism and ophthalmopathy. A single record per CDR3 protein comes from TCRdb applying MiXCR to the multiplex PCR reads. Of hundreds of thousands of distinct CDR3 sequences listed, roughly 15% are singletons. Sequences were obtained from blood. These receptors were taken from a woman aged 45-65 years with Graves' ophthalmopathy. CDR3s include the opening cysteine and the closing phenylalanine or tryptophan. D genes are given only for firm matches. Not all rows give a size; the values are once, few, many and, for expanded clones, a class.

D gene	V gene	clone size	J gene	CDR3 protein	CDR3 DNA
TRBD2	TRBV4-3	few	TRBJ2-5	CASSREREGFFGETQYF	TGCGCCAGCAGCCGGGAGCGGGAGGGGTTTTTCGGAGAGACCCAGTACTTC
-	TRBV2	many	TRBJ1-1	CASILEGTLNTEAFF	TGTGCCAGCATCCTCGAGGGGACACTGAACACTGAAGCTTTCTTT
-	TRBV7-2	many	TRBJ2-7	CASKRQEGSAYEQYF	TGTGCCAGCAAACGACAGGAGGGTTCGGCCTACGAGCAGTACTTC
-	TRBV7-8	-	TRBJ1-2	CASSLEAGTAKTNYGYTF	TGTGCCAGCAGCTTAGAAGCTGGGACGGCAAAAACTAACTATGGCTACACCTTC
-	TRBV20-1	few	TRBJ2-7	CSAKDMRDYEQYF	TGCAGTGCTAAAGACATGCGTGACTACGAGCAGTACTTC
-	TRBV2	many	TRBJ1-2	CASSADGRGGGYTF	TGTGCCAGCAGTGCGGACGGCCGCGGGGGTGGCTACACCTTC
TRBD2	TRBV4-2	many	TRBJ2-1	CASSQGGNYNEQFF	TGTGCCAGCAGCCAGGGGGGGAACTACAATGAGCAGTTCTTC
-	TRBV27	many	TRBJ2-5	CASSLSISAETQYF	TGTGCCAGCAGTTTATCGATATCTGCAGAGACCCAGTACTTC
TRBD1	TRBV18	few	TRBJ1-5	CASSSTKDRANQPQHF	TGTGCCAGCTCATCAACTAAGGACAGGGCTAATCAGCCCCAGCATTTT
TRBD2	TRBV19	few	TRBJ2-1	CASSALAGVKQFF	TGTGCCAGTAGTGCCCTAGCGGGAGTTAAGCAGTTCTTC
-	TRBV29-1	many	TRBJ2-1	CSVVSGVEQFF	TGCAGCGTTGTGTCGGGAGTTGAGCAGTTCTTC
TRBD2	TRBV28	many	TRBJ2-1	CASSTSPTSGTHGGSYNEQFF	TGTGCCAGCAGTACTAGCCCGACTAGCGGGACCCATGGGGGCTCCTACAATGAGCAGTTCTTC
-	TRBV7-2	many	TRBJ1-4	CASSTPVGPNEKLFF	TGTGCCAGCAGCACCCCGGTAGGGCCTAATGAAAAACTGTTTTTT
TRBD1	TRBV28	many	TRBJ2-3	CASSLGQGYTDTQYF	TGTGCCAGCAGTCTAGGACAGGGGTACACAGATACGCAGTATTTT
-	TRBV29-1	-	TRBJ1-1	CSVQVNTEAFF	TGCAGCGTTCAGGTGAACACTGAAGCTTTCTTT
TRBD2	TRBV7-2	many	TRBJ2-3	CASSRLAGGPDTQYF	TGTGCCAGCAGCAGACTAGCGGGAGGGCCAGATACGCAGTATTTT